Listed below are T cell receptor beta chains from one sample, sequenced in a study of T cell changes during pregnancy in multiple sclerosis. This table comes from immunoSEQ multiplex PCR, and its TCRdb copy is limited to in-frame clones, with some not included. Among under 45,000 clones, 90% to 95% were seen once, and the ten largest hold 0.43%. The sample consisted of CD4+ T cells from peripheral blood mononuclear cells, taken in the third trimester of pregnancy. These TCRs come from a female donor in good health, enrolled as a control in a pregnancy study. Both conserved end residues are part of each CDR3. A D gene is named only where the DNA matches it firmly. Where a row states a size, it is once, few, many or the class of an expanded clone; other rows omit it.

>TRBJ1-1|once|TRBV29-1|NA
CSVFDFVAFF
TGCAGCGTTTTTGACTTCGTAGCTTTCTTT
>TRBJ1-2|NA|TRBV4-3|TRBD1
CASSHTGTANYGYTF
TGCGCCAGCAGCCATACGGGGACAGCTAACTATGGCTACACCTTC
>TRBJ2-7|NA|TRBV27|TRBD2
CASSSSGGSFDEQYF
TGTGCCAGCAGTTCTAGCGGGGGGTCTTTCGACGAGCAGTACTTC
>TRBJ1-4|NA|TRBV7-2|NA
CASSPEPGLNEKLFF
TGTGCCAGCAGCCCGGAACCAGGGCTTAATGAAAAACTGTTTTTT
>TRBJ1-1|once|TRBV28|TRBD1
CASSSRDRGRMNTEAFF
TGTGCCAGCAGTTCCCGGGACAGGGGGCGGATGAACACTGAAGCTTTCTTT
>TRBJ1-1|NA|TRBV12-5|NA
CASGEDSGTEAFF
TGTGCTAGTGGAGAGGACAGTGGCACTGAAGCTTTCTTT
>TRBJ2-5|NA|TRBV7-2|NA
CASSLAGRGGETQYF
TGTGCCAGCAGCTTAGCGGGCAGGGGAGGGGAGACCCAGTACTTC
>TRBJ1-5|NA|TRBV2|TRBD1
CASSGATGGWRNQPQHF
TGTGCCAGCAGTGGCGCCACAGGGGGTTGGCGCAATCAGCCCCAGCATTTT
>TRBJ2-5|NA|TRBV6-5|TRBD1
CASSRRTGTETQYF
TGTGCCAGCTCTCGCCGGACAGGGACCGAGACCCAGTACTTC
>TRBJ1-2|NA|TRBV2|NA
CASAGTTNYGYTF
TGTGCCAGCGCCGGGACAACGAACTATGGCTACACCTTC
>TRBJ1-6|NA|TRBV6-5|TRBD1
CASGYRGSNSPLHF
TGTGCCAGCGGTTACAGGGGGAGTAATTCACCCCTCCACTTT
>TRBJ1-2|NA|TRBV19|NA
CASKDSRNSYGYTF
TGTGCCAGTAAGGACAGTAGGAATAGCTATGGCTACACCTTC
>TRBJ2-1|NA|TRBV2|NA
CASMGNRAYEQFF
TGTGCCAGCATGGGAAACAGGGCTTATGAGCAGTTCTTC
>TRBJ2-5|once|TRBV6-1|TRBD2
CASHGGAKETQYF
TGTGCCAGTCACGGGGGGGCAAAAGAGACCCAGTACTTC
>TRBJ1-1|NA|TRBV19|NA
CASSSIGQMNTEAFF
TGTGCCAGTAGCTCGATAGGACAGATGAACACTGAAGCTTTCTTT
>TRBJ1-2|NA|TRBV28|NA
CASRSGGAVNYGYTF
TGTGCCAGCAGATCCGGGGGGGCGGTAAACTATGGCTACACCTTC
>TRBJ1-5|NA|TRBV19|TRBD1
CASSTDRERTNQPQHF
TGTGCCAGTAGTACCGACAGGGAGAGAACTAATCAGCCCCAGCATTTT
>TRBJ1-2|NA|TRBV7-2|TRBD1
CASSSTGGVGYTF
TGTGCCAGCAGCTCTACAGGGGGGGTTGGCTACACCTTC
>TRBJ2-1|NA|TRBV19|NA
CASMKLGGNNEQFF
TGTGCCAGTATGAAGTTGGGAGGAAACAATGAGCAGTTCTTC
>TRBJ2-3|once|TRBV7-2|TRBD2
CASSLGLAGVRDTQYF
TGTGCCAGCAGCTTGGGACTAGCGGGGGTAAGGGATACGCAGTATTTT
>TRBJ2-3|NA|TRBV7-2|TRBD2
CASSYGGAKTDTQYF
TGTGCCAGCAGCTACGGGGGGGCGAAAACAGATACGCAGTATTTT
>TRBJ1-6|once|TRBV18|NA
CASSPGSPGNGSPLHF
TGTGCCAGCTCACCAGGGTCCCCCGGGAATGGTTCACCCCTCCACTTT
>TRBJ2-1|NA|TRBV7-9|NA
CASTEGVIQFF
TGTGCCAGCACCGAGGGGGTAATACAGTTCTTC
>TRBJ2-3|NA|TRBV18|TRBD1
CASAQGQGVGDTQYF
TGTGCCAGCGCCCAGGGACAGGGCGTGGGAGATACGCAGTATTTT
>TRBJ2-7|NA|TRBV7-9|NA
CASSFAGSYEQYF
TGTGCCAGCAGCTTCGCAGGGTCCTACGAGCAGTACTTC
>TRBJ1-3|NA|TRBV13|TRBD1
CASSLGTGVFGNTIYF
TGTGCCAGCAGCCTTGGGACAGGGGTTTTTGGAAACACCATATATTTT
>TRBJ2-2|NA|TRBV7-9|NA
CASTGGGSSGELFF
TGTGCCAGCACAGGGGGCGGGAGTAGCGGGGAGCTGTTTTTT
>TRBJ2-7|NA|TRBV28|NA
CASSYGANYEQYF
TGTGCCAGCAGTTATGGAGCGAACTACGAGCAGTACTTC
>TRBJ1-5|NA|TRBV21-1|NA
CASSKPGTPDQPQHF
TGTGCCAGCAGCAAACCCGGGACACCCGATCAGCCCCAGCATTTT
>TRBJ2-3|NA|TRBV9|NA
CASSVTMAQGPDTQYF
TGTGCCAGCAGCGTAACTATGGCACAGGGCCCAGATACGCAGTATTTT
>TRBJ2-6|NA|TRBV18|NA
CASSPLAGANVLTF
TGTGCCAGCTCACCACTAGCTGGGGCCAACGTCCTGACTTTC
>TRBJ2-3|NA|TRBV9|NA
CASSVGGADTQYF
TGTGCCAGCAGCGTAGGGGGCGCAGATACGCAGTATTTT
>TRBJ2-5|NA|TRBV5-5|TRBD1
CATRDRGIETQYF
TGTGCCACCAGGGACAGGGGTATAGAGACCCAGTACTTC
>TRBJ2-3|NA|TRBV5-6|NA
CASSLGVLPSTDTQYF
TGTGCCAGCAGCTTGGGAGTCCTTCCCTCCACAGATACGCAGTATTTT
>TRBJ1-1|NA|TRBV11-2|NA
CASSLEAPLEAFF
TGTGCCAGCAGCTTAGAGGCTCCCCTAGAGGCTTTCTTT
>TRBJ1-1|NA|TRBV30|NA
CAWSRENTEAFF
TGTGCCTGGAGTAGAGAGAACACTGAAGCTTTCTTT
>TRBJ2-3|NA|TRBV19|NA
CASKAGVLLTDTQYF
TGTGCCAGTAAGGCAGGGGTCCTACTCACAGATACGCAGTATTTT
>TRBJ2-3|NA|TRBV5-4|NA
CAIRTGTDTQYF
TGTGCCATTCGGACAGGCACAGATACGCAGTATTTT
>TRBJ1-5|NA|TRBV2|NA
CASSAGQPQHF
TGTGCCAGCAGTGCAGGACAGCCCCAGCATTTT
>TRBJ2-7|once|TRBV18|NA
CASSTGSTYEQYF
TGTGCCAGCTCAACAGGGTCTACCTACGAGCAGTACTTC
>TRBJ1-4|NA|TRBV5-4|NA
CASSLSATGLNEKLFF
TGTGCCAGCAGCTTGTCGGCGACAGGTTTAAATGAAAAACTGTTTTTT